This T cell receptor (beta chain) derives from a study of PD-1 blockade in classical Hodgkin lymphoma (dated by TCRdb to about 2020). Context from the whole study: Nivolumab dosing was 3 mg/kg intravenously every 2 weeks, continuing until either disease progression or unacceptable toxicity. The study used CyTOF and TCR beta sequencing to define a peripheral blood immune signature of response to PD-1 blockade in classical Hodgkin lymphoma. General study outcomes and caveats: Lower diversity was observed in patients in whom nivolumab was started less than 1 year after ASCT, and these patients were excluded from later analyses so that confounding by immune reconstitution would be avoided. CD4+ but not CD8+ TCR diversity rose significantly by C4D1 (p=0.0027 vs p=0.16), most apparent in complete responders (p=0.02). Among trial patients, those achieving complete response had baseline diversity similar to that of newly diagnosed patients, while diversity was significantly lower in partial responders and progressors. Baseline TCR diversity was reported to be lower in newly diagnosed patients than in healthy donors, and even lower in relapsed/refractory patients. Only a single clinical trial cohort was studied, and what caused the repertoire differences, possibly disease activity or prior therapy, remained undefined.

Comments on this clone: The specificity of this receptor is unknown. The input lacks base qualities; no much larger clone sits a single base away.

What the time point label conveys for this sample: cycle 2 day 1 (C2D1) of nivolumab. Every trial patient had relapsed following autologous stem cell transplantation, and prior brentuximab vedotin exposure was what differed among cohorts A, B and C. A total of under 70 patients with relapsed/refractory classical Hodgkin lymphoma made up the trial cohort, and each patient's best overall response was complete response, partial response or progressive disease. Single-agent nivolumab was administered to trial patients in the multi-cohort phase II CheckMate 205 trial. Best overall response was determined by an independent review committee according to the 2007 International Working Group response criteria. Trial PBMCs were obtained immediately prior to nivolumab initiation (C1D1) and on therapy at cycle 2 day 1 and cycle 4 day 1. After peripheral blood was drawn into 8 mL Vacutainer Cell Preparation Tubes, PBMCs were isolated by centrifugation and then cryopreserved.

The Qiagen DNeasy kit was used to extract genomic DNA both from unsorted PBMCs and from the negatively selected CD4+ and CD8+ fractions. Using primers that anneal to V and J segments, immunoSEQ multiplex PCR amplified the TCR beta CDR3 regions. A synthetic immune receptor repertoire was used to minimize amplification bias, and remaining bias was computationally removed after sequencing. As for the original processing: Repertoire diversity was quantified as the Shannon entropy index using custom Python scripts. Unsorted, CD4+ and CD8+ repertoires were analyzed separately, except for combined analyses in which CD4+ and CD8+ sequences were merged in silico. Clonal expansion was defined as a frequency increase of at least 2-fold after treatment compared with C1D1, and clones undetected at baseline were assigned a pseudocount of 0.5. Clones with 0 or 1 copy at C1D1 were defined as singleton clones, while clones with 2 or more copies were defined as non-singleton clones. Clones expanded in unsorted samples were annotated as CD4+, CD8+ or unknown by matching protein sequences in sorted samples from the same patient. Wilcoxon tests on paired samples were used to test changes in diversity from C1D1 to C4D1. Drawn from immuneACCESS, this table holds only the in-frame rearrangements with V and J called that TCRdb kept. Clones are partly lost; checked studies trace under half to an unresolved V gene and leave the rest unexplained. That table gives V, J and clone size, and the DNA gave D and trimming. The sample records around 19,000 clones, about 73% of which are singletons. The top ten hold roughly 24% of the sample.

Deletion took 6 bases off V and 4 bases off J, with a span of 12 bases between the germline ends. The germline V gene (reference sequence) gives CDR1 as PRHDT and CDR2 as FYEKMQ. The cysteine opens and the phenylalanine closes a CDR3 of 13 amino acids. The CDR3 DNA has 39 bases and is translated from base 1. Here the chain combines TRBV13 and TRBJ1-1, and the D gene may be TRBD1, 6 bases matching. The sample consisted of peripheral blood mononuclear cells (PBMCs), taken before the second cycle of nivolumab. This clonotype was sampled from a human donor with classical Hodgkin lymphoma. The CDR3 protein is CASRPGHRTEAFF. The bases are TGTGCCAGCAGACCGGGACACCGCACTGAAGCTTTCTTT.